These T cell receptor beta chains were read from a single sample in a study of shared clonotypes between healthy human individuals. Assay: immunoSEQ multiplex PCR; the TCRdb copy retains only in-frame clones and omits some. This table holds over a million clones, under 80% found once. The sequenced sample was memory CD4+ T cells sorted from blood. These receptors originate from a man between 18 and 29 years old in good health. CDR3s include the opening cysteine and the closing phenylalanine or tryptophan. D genes are given only for firm matches. Only part of the rows carry a size: once, few, many, or a class if the clone is expanded.

CDR3nt: TGTGCCAGCAGCAAGAGGGGCAACTCCTACGAGCAGTACTTC
CDR3aa: CASSKRGNSYEQYF
v_gene: TRBV21-1
len: 14
d_gene: .
abundance: .
j_gene: TRBJ2-7

CDR3nt: TGTGCTAGCAGTCTAGCGGGAGGGCCCTACAATGAGCAGTTCTTC
CDR3aa: CASSLAGGPYNEQFF
v_gene: TRBV7-7
len: 15
d_gene: TRBD2
abundance: .
j_gene: TRBJ2-1

CDR3nt: TGTGCCAGCTCACCACGCCCCGGGGAGCGCAGGTTCTTC
CDR3aa: CASSPRPGERRFF
v_gene: TRBV18
len: 13
d_gene: .
abundance: .
j_gene: TRBJ2-1

CDR3nt: TGTGCCAGCAGGACAGGGAACAATTCACCCCTCCACTTT
CDR3aa: CASRTGNNSPLHF
v_gene: TRBV13
len: 13
d_gene: TRBD1
abundance: .
j_gene: TRBJ1-6

CDR3nt: TGCGCCAGCAGCTTGGCCTCTGCCCTAGGGGGAGGTACGCAGTATTTT
CDR3aa: CASSLASALGGGTQYF
v_gene: TRBV5-1
len: 16
d_gene: .
abundance: .
j_gene: TRBJ2-3

CDR3nt: TGTGCCAGCAGACCGGGACAGGGGTGGAACGAGCAGTACTTC
CDR3aa: CASRPGQGWNEQYF
v_gene: TRBV2
len: 14
d_gene: TRBD1
abundance: once
j_gene: TRBJ2-7

CDR3nt: TGCGCCAGCAGCCTCGGACAGCCCACAGATACGCAGTATTTT
CDR3aa: CASSLGQPTDTQYF
v_gene: TRBV5-1
len: 14
d_gene: .
abundance: .
j_gene: TRBJ2-3

CDR3nt: TGTGCCAGCAGCCGGGGGGGGACAGGGGCGATCAATGAGCAGTTCTTC
CDR3aa: CASSRGGTGAINEQFF
v_gene: TRBV5-4
len: 16
d_gene: TRBD1
abundance: .
j_gene: TRBJ2-1

CDR3nt: TGTGCCAGCAGCAAAGAAAGATGTGGCTACACCTTC
CDR3aa: CASSKERCGYTF
v_gene: TRBV21-1
len: 12
d_gene: .
abundance: .
j_gene: TRBJ1-2

CDR3nt: TGTGCCATCAGCGCAGTCACAGATACGCAGTATTTT
CDR3aa: CAISAVTDTQYF
v_gene: TRBV10-3
len: 12
d_gene: .
abundance: once
j_gene: TRBJ2-3

CDR3nt: TGTGCCAGCACCGAGGGGGTGACTAATCAGCCCCAGCATTTT
CDR3aa: CASTEGVTNQPQHF
v_gene: TRBV6-1
len: 14
d_gene: .
abundance: few
j_gene: TRBJ1-5

CDR3nt: TGTGCCTGGAGTTGGGGCACTGGAAACACCATATATTTT
CDR3aa: CAWSWGTGNTIYF
v_gene: TRBV30
len: 13
d_gene: .
abundance: few
j_gene: TRBJ1-3

CDR3nt: TGTGCCAGCAGCCATAGTGACAGGGGCGCCGGGGAGCTGTTTTTT
CDR3aa: CASSHSDRGAGELFF
v_gene: TRBV7-3
len: 15
d_gene: TRBD1
abundance: .
j_gene: TRBJ2-2

CDR3nt: TGTGCCAGCGGACGAGGGGCAGGGGGCGCAACTAATGAAAAACTGTTTTTT
CDR3aa: CASGRGAGGATNEKLFF
v_gene: TRBV9
len: 17
d_gene: TRBD1
abundance: .
j_gene: TRBJ1-4

CDR3nt: TGCGCCAGCAGCCAGCTTGGGGGCGTTAAGACCGGGGAGCTGTTTTTT
CDR3aa: CASSQLGGVKTGELFF
v_gene: TRBV4-3
len: 16
d_gene: .
abundance: few
j_gene: TRBJ2-2

CDR3nt: TGTGCCAGCAGTGAACGGGGCAACTCTGGAAACACCATATATTTT
CDR3aa: CASSERGNSGNTIYF
v_gene: TRBV2
len: 15
d_gene: .
abundance: .
j_gene: TRBJ1-3

CDR3nt: TGTGCCAGCAGCGATAGGAGGGCTTCCTACAATGAGCAGTTCTTC
CDR3aa: CASSDRRASYNEQFF
v_gene: TRBV9
len: 15
d_gene: .
abundance: .
j_gene: TRBJ2-1

CDR3nt: TGCGCCAGCAGTGAGTCGAACGCTGAAGCTTTCTTT
CDR3aa: CASSESNAEAFF
v_gene: TRBV10-1
len: 12
d_gene: .
abundance: few
j_gene: TRBJ1-1

CDR3nt: TGTGCCAGCACTGAGACAGGGGGACCCACCGGGGAGCTGTTTTTT
CDR3aa: CASTETGGPTGELFF
v_gene: TRBV2
len: 15
d_gene: TRBD1
abundance: many
j_gene: TRBJ2-2

CDR3nt: TGCGCCAGCAGACTACGTCCGGGCGAGCAGTACTTC
CDR3aa: CASRLRPGEQYF
v_gene: TRBV5-1
len: 12
d_gene: .
abundance: .
j_gene: TRBJ2-7

CDR3nt: TGTGCCAGCAGCGTAGCTGGGGACTTTAATGAAAAACTGTTTTTT
CDR3aa: CASSVAGDFNEKLFF
v_gene: TRBV9
len: 15
d_gene: .
abundance: .
j_gene: TRBJ1-4

CDR3nt: TGTGCCAGCAGCTTGACGGGAAAAGCGCCGCCTTTCTTT
CDR3aa: CASSLTGKAPPFF
v_gene: TRBV11-3
len: 13
d_gene: .
abundance: .
j_gene: TRBJ1-1

CDR3nt: TGTGCCTGGAGCCCTAGTTACTACGAGCAGTACTTC
CDR3aa: CAWSPSYYEQYF
v_gene: TRBV30
len: 12
d_gene: .
abundance: .
j_gene: TRBJ2-7

CDR3nt: TGTGCCATCAGTGAGAGGCGGGTCACAGATACGCAGTATTTT
CDR3aa: CAISERRVTDTQYF
v_gene: TRBV10-3
len: 14
d_gene: .
abundance: few
j_gene: TRBJ2-3

CDR3nt: TGTGCCAGCAGCGGGACAGACCAAGAGACCCAGTACTTC
CDR3aa: CASSGTDQETQYF
v_gene: TRBV28
len: 13
d_gene: TRBD1
abundance: .
j_gene: TRBJ2-5

CDR3nt: TGTGCCAGTAGTATAGTCCGCGGGGACTACACCGGGGAGCTGTTTTTT
CDR3aa: CASSIVRGDYTGELFF
v_gene: TRBV19
len: 16
d_gene: .
abundance: .
j_gene: TRBJ2-2

CDR3nt: TGTGCCAGCAGTTACCAGAGAAATGGAGCTTTCTTT
CDR3aa: CASSYQRNGAFF
v_gene: TRBV28
len: 12
d_gene: .
abundance: .
j_gene: TRBJ1-1

CDR3nt: TGTGCCAGCAGCTTAGGGGATTCGATCGTAGGCAATGAGCAGTTCTTC
CDR3aa: CASSLGDSIVGNEQFF
v_gene: TRBV11-3
len: 16
d_gene: .
abundance: .
j_gene: TRBJ2-1

CDR3nt: TGTGCCAGCAGCTTTATACAGGCCGATAATTCACCCCTCCACTTT
CDR3aa: CASSFIQADNSPLHF
v_gene: TRBV7-2
len: 15
d_gene: .
abundance: .
j_gene: TRBJ1-6

CDR3nt: TGTGCCAGCAGCGTAACTAGCGGGAGTATGACAGATACGCAGTATTTT
CDR3aa: CASSVTSGSMTDTQYF
v_gene: TRBV9
len: 16
d_gene: TRBD2
abundance: .
j_gene: TRBJ2-3

CDR3nt: TGTGCCAGCAGGGGTTTAACTGGTGAAAAACTGTTTTTT
CDR3aa: CASRGLTGEKLFF
v_gene: TRBV7-2
len: 13
d_gene: .
abundance: .
j_gene: TRBJ1-4

CDR3nt: TGCGCCAGCAGCCTCTACGGACCCCCGAACACTGAAGCTTTCTTT
CDR3aa: CASSLYGPPNTEAFF
v_gene: TRBV5-1
len: 15
d_gene: .
abundance: .
j_gene: TRBJ1-1

CDR3nt: TGTGCCAGCAGTTACGGCAGGGGCGGTAATCAGCCCCAGCATTTT
CDR3aa: CASSYGRGGNQPQHF
v_gene: TRBV6-6
len: 15
d_gene: .
abundance: .
j_gene: TRBJ1-5

CDR3nt: TGTGCCAGCAGCTTAGAGGCTCCGGATAGCAATCAGCCCCAGCATTTT
CDR3aa: CASSLEAPDSNQPQHF
v_gene: TRBV7-8
len: 16
d_gene: .
abundance: .
j_gene: TRBJ1-5

CDR3nt: TGTGCCTGCCCCCGGGACAGGGGGCCTGGCTACACCTTC
CDR3aa: CACPRDRGPGYTF
v_gene: TRBV30
len: 13
d_gene: TRBD1
abundance: .
j_gene: TRBJ1-2

CDR3nt: TGTGCCAGCAGCCTGGGACTTAATTCACCCCTCCACTTT
CDR3aa: CASSLGLNSPLHF
v_gene: TRBV13
len: 13
d_gene: .
abundance: .
j_gene: TRBJ1-6

CDR3nt: TGTGCCAGCAGTTCCAGGGGTGGCACTGAAGCTTTCTTT
CDR3aa: CASSSRGGTEAFF
v_gene: TRBV27
len: 13
d_gene: .
abundance: .
j_gene: TRBJ1-1